These T cell receptor beta chains were read from a single sample in a study of T cell responses to AZD1222 COVID-19 vaccine. Sequenced by immunoSEQ multiplex PCR; TCRdb stores in-frame clones only, minus some. The data hold some 130,000 clones, with roughly 85% observed a single time. Source: peripheral blood, taken 28 days after the second dose of the MenACWY control vaccine. These receptors were taken from an adult who received the MenACWY meningococcal vaccine as a control. Each CDR3 is given with its conserved first and last residue. D genes are given only for firm matches. For some rows the clone size is stated as once, few or many, or as a class when expanded; others skip it.

.,TRBJ2-1,.,TRBV5-1,CASKGFDEQFF,TGCGCCAGCAAGGGCTTCGATGAGCAGTTCTTC
.,TRBJ1-1,.,TRBV15,CATSWGGWGTEAFF,TGTGCCACCAGTTGGGGGGGCTGGGGCACTGAAGCTTTCTTT
.,TRBJ1-1,.,TRBV3-1/TRBV3-2,CASRKDLGGTEAFF,TGTGCCAGCAGAAAAGATCTTGGGGGCACTGAAGCTTTCTTT
.,TRBJ2-7,.,TRBV2,CASSEESKREQYF,TGTGCCAGCAGTGAAGAATCTAAGCGCGAGCAGTACTTC
.,TRBJ1-1,.,TRBV2,CASTTGMNTEAFF,TGTGCCAGCACCACGGGGATGAACACTGAAGCTTTCTTT
TRBD1,TRBJ2-1,.,TRBV9,CASSVHGQGSSYNEQFF,TGTGCCAGCAGCGTCCACGGACAGGGAAGCTCCTACAATGAGCAGTTCTTC
.,TRBJ2-3,.,TRBV4-1,CASSQVLRVADTQYF,TGCGCCAGCAGCCAAGTTTTGAGGGTAGCAGATACGCAGTATTTT
.,TRBJ2-1,.,TRBV20-1,CSARDPTGSIF,TGCAGTGCTAGAGATCCAACAGGGTCGATCTTC
.,TRBJ1-2,.,TRBV15,CATSPGYYGYTF,TGTGCCACAAGCCCAGGGTACTATGGCTACACCTTC
.,TRBJ1-2,.,TRBV28,CASSLGQGLYYGYTF,TGTGCCAGCAGTTTGGGGCAGGGACTTTACTATGGCTACACCTTC
.,TRBJ1-6,.,TRBV21-1,CASSFDRALHF,TGTGCCAGCAGCTTCGACAGGGCCCTCCACTTT
TRBD2,TRBJ2-2,few,TRBV5-6,CASSQFGTSDTGELFF,TGTGCCAGCAGCCAATTCGGGACTAGCGACACCGGGGAGCTGTTTTTT
.,TRBJ2-3,.,TRBV6-4,CASSVGDTQYF,TGTGCCAGCAGTGTAGGAGATACGCAGTATTTT
.,TRBJ2-3,once,TRBV11-3,CASSSVGPPWPDTQYF,TGTGCCAGCAGCAGTGTCGGACCCCCGTGGCCAGATACGCAGTATTTT
.,TRBJ2-1,.,TRBV5-8,CASSLDSHNEQFF,TGTGCCAGCAGCCTGGACAGCCACAATGAGCAGTTCTTC
.,TRBJ2-2,.,TRBV5-1,CASSLNWGHTGELFF,TGCGCCAGCAGCTTGAATTGGGGACACACCGGGGAGCTGTTTTTT
TRBD2,TRBJ2-1,.,TRBV19,CASSVTSGLGYNEQFF,TGTGCCAGTAGTGTTACTAGCGGGTTAGGTTACAATGAGCAGTTCTTC
.,TRBJ1-1,.,TRBV21-1,CASSKASTHRNTEAFF,TGTGCCAGCAGCAAAGCGTCGACCCACAGGAACACTGAAGCTTTCTTT
.,TRBJ1-1,.,TRBV2,CASSITTGTGNTEAFF,TGTGCCAGCAGCATTACTACTGGGACGGGGAACACTGAAGCTTTCTTT
TRBD1,TRBJ1-1,.,TRBV30,CAWSWGQQNTEAFF,TGTGCCTGGAGTTGGGGACAGCAGAACACTGAAGCTTTCTTT
.,TRBJ1-1,.,TRBV29-1,CSAQGQPNTEAFF,TGCAGCGCCCAAGGACAGCCCAACACTGAAGCTTTCTTT
TRBD2,TRBJ2-3,.,TRBV5-8,CASSPEGRGGPDTQYF,TGTGCCAGCAGCCCTGAAGGGAGGGGAGGCCCAGATACGCAGTATTTT
.,TRBJ1-4,.,TRBV7-9,CASSPSRGKNEKLFF,TGTGCCAGCAGCCCCTCCAGGGGAAAAAATGAAAAACTGTTTTTT
.,TRBJ1-2,few,TRBV4-1,CASSQVSNYGYTF,TGCGCCAGCAGCCAAGTGTCTAACTATGGCTACACCTTC
TRBD2,TRBJ2-7,.,TRBV27,CASRPSGPFYEQYF,TGTGCCAGCAGACCTAGCGGACCCTTTTACGAGCAGTACTTC
TRBD2,TRBJ2-3,.,TRBV5-4,CASSFTSVYTDTQYF,TGTGCCAGCAGCTTTACTAGCGTCTATACAGATACGCAGTATTTT
TRBD2,TRBJ2-3,.,TRBV5-1,CASSQRLAGGADTQYF,TGCGCCAGCAGTCAAAGACTAGCGGGGGGCGCAGATACGCAGTATTTT
.,TRBJ1-1,.,TRBV28,CASSFSSPRGAFF,TGTGCCAGCAGTTTTTCTTCTCCTCGTGGAGCTTTCTTT
TRBD1,TRBJ2-2,few,TRBV5-1,CASRRDLTGAGELFF,TGCGCCAGCAGGCGCGATCTGACAGGGGCCGGGGAGCTGTTTTTT
.,TRBJ1-1,.,TRBV5-1,CASSPNDPNTEAFF,TGCGCCAGCAGCCCGAATGATCCGAACACTGAAGCTTTCTTT
TRBD1,TRBJ2-2,few,TRBV4-3,CASSAFLPGTGDTGELFF,TGCGCCAGCAGCGCGTTCTTACCTGGGACAGGGGACACCGGGGAGCTGTTTTTT
.,TRBJ1-1,.,TRBV21-1,CASSSLTQANTEAFF,TGTGCCAGCAGCTCCCTGACACAGGCGAACACTGAAGCTTTCTTT
.,TRBJ2-1,once,TRBV9,CASSVATGQPDEQFF,TGTGCCAGCAGCGTAGCTACAGGGCAGCCGGATGAGCAGTTCTTC
.,TRBJ2-3,.,TRBV6-5,CASGVSTRGPDTQYF,TGTGCCAGCGGCGTCAGCACCCGGGGCCCAGATACGCAGTATTTT
TRBD1,TRBJ2-1,.,TRBV11-2,CASSSYRGRGNEQFF,TGTGCCAGCAGCTCCTACAGGGGGCGCGGCAATGAGCAGTTCTTC
.,TRBJ2-3,.,TRBV4-1,CASSHPSTDTQYF,TGCGCCAGCAGCCACCCGAGCACAGATACGCAGTATTTT
.,TRBJ2-7,.,TRBV11-3,CASTTGTGLYEQYF,TGTGCCAGCACTACCGGGACTGGCCTCTACGAGCAGTACTTC
.,TRBJ1-6,few,TRBV28,CATLGPVPYNSPLHF,TGTGCCACCCTGGGGCCGGTTCCCTATAATTCACCCCTCCACTTT
.,TRBJ1-2,.,TRBV28,CASSWDTRGYTF,TGTGCCAGCAGTTGGGACACTCGGGGCTACACCTTC
.,TRBJ1-1,.,TRBV10-1,CASRPGRDRAEAFF,TGCGCCAGCAGGCCCGGCAGGGATCGGGCTGAAGCTTTCTTT
TRBD1,TRBJ1-2,.,TRBV29-1,CSVEILTGGYGYTF,TGCAGCGTTGAAATACTGACAGGGGGCTATGGCTACACCTTC